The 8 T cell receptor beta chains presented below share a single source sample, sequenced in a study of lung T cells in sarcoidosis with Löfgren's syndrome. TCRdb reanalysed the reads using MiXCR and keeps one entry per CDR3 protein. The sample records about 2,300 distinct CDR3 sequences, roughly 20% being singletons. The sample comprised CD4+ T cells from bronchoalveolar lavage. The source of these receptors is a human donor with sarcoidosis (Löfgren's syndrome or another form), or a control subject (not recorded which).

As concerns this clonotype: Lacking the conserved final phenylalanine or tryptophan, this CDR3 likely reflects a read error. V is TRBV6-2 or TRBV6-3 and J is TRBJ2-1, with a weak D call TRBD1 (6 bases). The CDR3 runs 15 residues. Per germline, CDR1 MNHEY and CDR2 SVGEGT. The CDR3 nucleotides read TGCGCCAGCAGGGGCGGACCACAAACCTACAATGAGCAGTTCCTC. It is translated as CASRGGPQTYNEQFL.

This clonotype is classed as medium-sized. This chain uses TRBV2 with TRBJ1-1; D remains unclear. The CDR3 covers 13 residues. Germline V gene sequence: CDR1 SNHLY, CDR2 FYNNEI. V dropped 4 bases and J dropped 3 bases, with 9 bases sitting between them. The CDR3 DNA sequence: TGTGCCAGCAGTGGGGTTGGTCACACTGAAGCTTTCTTT. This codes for CASSGVGHTEAFF.

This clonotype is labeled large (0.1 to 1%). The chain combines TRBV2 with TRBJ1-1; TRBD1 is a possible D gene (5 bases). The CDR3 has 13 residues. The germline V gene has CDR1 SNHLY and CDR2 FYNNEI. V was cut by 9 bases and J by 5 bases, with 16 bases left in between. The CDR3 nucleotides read TGTGCCAGTTCTGGACAAGGAAGGACTGAAGCTTTCTTT. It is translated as CASSGQGRTEAFF.

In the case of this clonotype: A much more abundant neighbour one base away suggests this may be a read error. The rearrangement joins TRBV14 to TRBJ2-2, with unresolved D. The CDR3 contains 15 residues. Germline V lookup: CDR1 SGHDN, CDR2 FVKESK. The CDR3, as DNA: TGTGTCAGCAGCTATTTATCGACAAGCACCGGGGAGCTGTTTTTT. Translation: CVSSYLSTSTGELFF. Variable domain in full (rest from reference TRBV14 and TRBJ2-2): EAGVTQFPSHSVIEKGQTVTLRCDPISGHDNLYWYRRVMGKEIKFLLHFVKESKQDESGMPNNRFLAERTGGTYSTLKVQPAELEDSGVYFCVSSYLSTSTGELFFGEGSRLTVL.

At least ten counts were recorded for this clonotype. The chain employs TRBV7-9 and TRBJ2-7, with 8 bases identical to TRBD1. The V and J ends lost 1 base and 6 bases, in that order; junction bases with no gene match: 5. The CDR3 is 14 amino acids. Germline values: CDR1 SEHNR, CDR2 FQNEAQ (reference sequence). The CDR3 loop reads CASSLGRGQAEQYF. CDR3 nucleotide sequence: TGTGCCAGCAGCTTAGGGAGGGGACAGGCCGAGCAGTACTTC. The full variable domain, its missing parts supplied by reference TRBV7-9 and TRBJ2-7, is DTGVSQNPRHKITKRGQNVTFRCDPISEHNRLYWYRQTLGQGPEFLTYFQNEAQLEKSRLLSDRFSAERPKGSFSTLEIQRTEQGDSAMYLCASSLGRGQAEQYFGPGTRLTVT.

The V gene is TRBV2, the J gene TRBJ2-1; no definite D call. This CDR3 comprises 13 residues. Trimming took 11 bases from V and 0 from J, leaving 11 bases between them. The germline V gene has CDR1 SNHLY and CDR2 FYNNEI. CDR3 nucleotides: TGTGCCGACCTGGGAAGCTCCTACAATGAGCAGTTCTTC. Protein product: CADLGSSYNEQFF.

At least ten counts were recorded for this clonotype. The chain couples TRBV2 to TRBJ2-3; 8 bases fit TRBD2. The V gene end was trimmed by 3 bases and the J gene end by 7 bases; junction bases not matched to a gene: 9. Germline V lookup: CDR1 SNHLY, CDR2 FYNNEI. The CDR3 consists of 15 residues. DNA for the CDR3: TGTGCCAGCAGTGAGTCGGGAGGGCCGGGAAATACGCAGTATTTT. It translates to CASSESGGPGNTQYF.

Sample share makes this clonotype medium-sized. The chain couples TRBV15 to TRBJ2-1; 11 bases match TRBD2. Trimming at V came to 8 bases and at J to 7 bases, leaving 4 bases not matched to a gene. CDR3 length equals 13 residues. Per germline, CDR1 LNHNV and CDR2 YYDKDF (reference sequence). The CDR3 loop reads CATATSGNNEQFF. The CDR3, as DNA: TGTGCCACCGCGACTAGCGGGAATAATGAGCAGTTCTTC.